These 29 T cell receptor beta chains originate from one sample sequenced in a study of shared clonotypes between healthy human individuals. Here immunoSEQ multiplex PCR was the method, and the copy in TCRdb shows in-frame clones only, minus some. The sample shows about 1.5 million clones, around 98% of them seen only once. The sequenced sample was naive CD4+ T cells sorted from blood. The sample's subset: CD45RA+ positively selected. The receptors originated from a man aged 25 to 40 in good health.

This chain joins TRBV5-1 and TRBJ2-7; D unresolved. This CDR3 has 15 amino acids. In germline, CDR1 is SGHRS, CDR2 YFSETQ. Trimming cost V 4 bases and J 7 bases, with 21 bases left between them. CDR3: CASSLPVGSNGEQYF. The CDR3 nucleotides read TGCGCCAGCAGCCTACCCGTGGGCTCCAACGGGGAGCAGTACTTC.

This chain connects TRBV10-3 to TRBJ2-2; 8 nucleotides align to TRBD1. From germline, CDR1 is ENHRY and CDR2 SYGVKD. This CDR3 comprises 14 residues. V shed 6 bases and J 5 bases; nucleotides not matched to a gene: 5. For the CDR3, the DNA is TGTGCCATCAGGAGGACAGGGTTAACCGGGGAGCTGTTTTTT. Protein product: CAIRRTGLTGELFF.

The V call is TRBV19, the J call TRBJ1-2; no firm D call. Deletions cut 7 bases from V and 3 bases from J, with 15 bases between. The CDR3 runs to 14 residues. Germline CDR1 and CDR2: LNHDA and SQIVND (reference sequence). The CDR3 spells CASNVGVRDYGYTF. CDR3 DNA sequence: TGTGCCAGTAACGTCGGGGTACGGGACTATGGCTACACCTTC.

DNA for the CDR3: TGTGCCTGGAGGACTAGTTACGTGAGCGAGCAGTACTTC. Its protein product is CAWRTSYVSEQYF. The chain employs TRBV30 and TRBJ2-7; tentative D call: TRBD2 (6 bases). Trimming shortened V by 3 bases and J by 6 bases, and 15 bases separated the two germline ends. Germline V CDR1 and CDR2: GTSNPN, SVGIG (reference sequence). There are 13 residues in the CDR3.

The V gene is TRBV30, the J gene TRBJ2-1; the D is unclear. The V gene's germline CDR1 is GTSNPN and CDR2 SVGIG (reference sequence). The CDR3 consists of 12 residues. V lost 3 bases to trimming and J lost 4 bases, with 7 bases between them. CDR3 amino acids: CAWRGPYNEQFF. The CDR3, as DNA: TGTGCCTGGAGAGGACCTTACAATGAGCAGTTCTTC.

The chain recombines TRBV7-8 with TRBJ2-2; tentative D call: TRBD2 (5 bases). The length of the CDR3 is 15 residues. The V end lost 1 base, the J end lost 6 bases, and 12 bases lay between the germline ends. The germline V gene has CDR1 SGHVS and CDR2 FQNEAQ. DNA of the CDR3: TGTGCCAGCAGCTTAGTGCGGGTCTCGGCCGGGGAGCTGTTTTTT. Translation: CASSLVRVSAGELFF.

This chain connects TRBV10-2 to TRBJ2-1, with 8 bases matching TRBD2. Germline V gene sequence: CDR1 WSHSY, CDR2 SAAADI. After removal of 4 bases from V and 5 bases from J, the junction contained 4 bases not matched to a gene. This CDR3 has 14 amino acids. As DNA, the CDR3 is TGCGCCAGCAGTGGACTAGCGCAAAACAATGAGCAGTTCTTC. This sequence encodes CASSGLAQNNEQFF.

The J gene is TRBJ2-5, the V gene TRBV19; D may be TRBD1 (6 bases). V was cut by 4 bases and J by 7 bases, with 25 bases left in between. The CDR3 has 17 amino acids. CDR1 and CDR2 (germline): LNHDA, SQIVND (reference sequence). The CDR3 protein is CASSTPHTRTGIGTQYF. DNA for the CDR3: TGTGCCAGTAGTACCCCGCACACCCGAACAGGGATTGGGACCCAGTACTTC.

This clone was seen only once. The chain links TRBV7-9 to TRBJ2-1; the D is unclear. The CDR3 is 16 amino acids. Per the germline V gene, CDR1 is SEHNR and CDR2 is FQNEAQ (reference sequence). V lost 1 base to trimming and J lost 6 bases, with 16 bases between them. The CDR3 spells CASSLDWLVSSNEQFF. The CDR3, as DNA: TGTGCCAGCAGCTTAGACTGGCTAGTTAGTTCCAATGAGCAGTTCTTC.

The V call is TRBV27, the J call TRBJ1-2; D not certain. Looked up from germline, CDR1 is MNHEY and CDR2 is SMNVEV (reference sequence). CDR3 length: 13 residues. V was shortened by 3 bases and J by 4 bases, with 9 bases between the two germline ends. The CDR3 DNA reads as TGTGCCAGCAGTTTTATGGCAGGCTATGGCTACACCTTC. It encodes CASSFMAGYGYTF.

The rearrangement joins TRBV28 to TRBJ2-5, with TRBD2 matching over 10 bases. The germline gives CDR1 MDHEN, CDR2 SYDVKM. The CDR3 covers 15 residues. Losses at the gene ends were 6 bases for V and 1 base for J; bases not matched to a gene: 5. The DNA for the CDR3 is TGTGCCAGCAGGCGACTAGCGGGCGTCCAAGAGACCCAGTACTTC. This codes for CASRRLAGVQETQYF.

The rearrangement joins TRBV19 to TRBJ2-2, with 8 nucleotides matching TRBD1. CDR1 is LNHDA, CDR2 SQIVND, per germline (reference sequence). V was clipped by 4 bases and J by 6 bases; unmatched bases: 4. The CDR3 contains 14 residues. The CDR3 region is CASSRTGFSGELFF. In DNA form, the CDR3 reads TGTGCCAGTAGTAGGACAGGGTTTTCCGGGGAGCTGTTTTTT.

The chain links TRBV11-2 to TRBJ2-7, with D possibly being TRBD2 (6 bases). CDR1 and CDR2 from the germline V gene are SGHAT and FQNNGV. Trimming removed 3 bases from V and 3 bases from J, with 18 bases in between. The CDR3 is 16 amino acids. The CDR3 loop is CASSLRSTSGHYEQYF. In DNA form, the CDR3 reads TGTGCCAGCAGCTTGAGGTCGACTAGTGGCCACTACGAGCAGTACTTC.

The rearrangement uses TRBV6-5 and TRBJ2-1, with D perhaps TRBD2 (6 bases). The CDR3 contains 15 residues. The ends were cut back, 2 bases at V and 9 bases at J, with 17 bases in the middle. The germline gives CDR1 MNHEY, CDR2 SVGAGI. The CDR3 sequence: CASSYLSSGHIEQFF. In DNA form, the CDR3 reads TGTGCCAGCAGTTACCTTAGTAGCGGTCATATTGAGCAGTTCTTC.

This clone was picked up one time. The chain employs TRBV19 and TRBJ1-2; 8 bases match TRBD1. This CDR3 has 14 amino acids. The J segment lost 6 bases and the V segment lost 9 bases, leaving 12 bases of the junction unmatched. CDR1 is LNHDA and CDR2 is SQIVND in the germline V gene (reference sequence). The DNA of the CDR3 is TGTGCCAGACTTACAGGGGGGCGAATTGATGGCTACACCTTC. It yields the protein CARLTGGRIDGYTF.

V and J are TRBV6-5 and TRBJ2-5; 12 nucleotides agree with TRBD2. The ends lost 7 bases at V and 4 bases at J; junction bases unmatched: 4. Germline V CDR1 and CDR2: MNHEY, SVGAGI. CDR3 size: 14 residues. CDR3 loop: CASKRLAGVETQYF. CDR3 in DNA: TGTGCCAGCAAGAGACTAGCGGGAGTAGAGACCCAGTACTTC.

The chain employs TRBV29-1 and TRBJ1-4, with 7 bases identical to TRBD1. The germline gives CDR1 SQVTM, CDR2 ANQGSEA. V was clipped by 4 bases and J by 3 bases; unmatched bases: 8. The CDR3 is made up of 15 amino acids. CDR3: CSVAGRGASNEKLFF. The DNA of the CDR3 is TGCAGCGTTGCCGGCAGGGGGGCCTCTAATGAAAAACTGTTTTTT.

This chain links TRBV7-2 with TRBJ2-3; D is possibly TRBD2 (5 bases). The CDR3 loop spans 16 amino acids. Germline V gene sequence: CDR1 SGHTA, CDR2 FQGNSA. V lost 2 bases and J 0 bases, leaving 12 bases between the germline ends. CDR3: CASSLSRETSTDTQYF. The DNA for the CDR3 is TGTGCCAGCAGCTTATCGAGGGAAACTAGCACAGATACGCAGTATTTT.

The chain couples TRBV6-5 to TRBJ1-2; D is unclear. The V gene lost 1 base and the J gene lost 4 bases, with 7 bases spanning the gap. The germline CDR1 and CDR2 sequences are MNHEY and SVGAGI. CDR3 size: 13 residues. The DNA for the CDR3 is TGTGCCAGCAGTTACTTGGGCACCTATGGCTACACCTTC. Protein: CASSYLGTYGYTF.

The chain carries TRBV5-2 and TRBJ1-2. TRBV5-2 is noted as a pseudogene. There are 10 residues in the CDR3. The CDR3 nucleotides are TGTGCCAGCAAGACCTATGGCTACACCTTC. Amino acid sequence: CASKTYGYTF.

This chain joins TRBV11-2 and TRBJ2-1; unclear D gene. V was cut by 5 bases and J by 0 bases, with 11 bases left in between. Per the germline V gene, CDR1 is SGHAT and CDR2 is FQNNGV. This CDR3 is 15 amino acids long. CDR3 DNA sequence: TGTGCCAGCAGCCGAATCTCGGGCTCCTACAATGAGCAGTTCTTC. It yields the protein CASSRISGSYNEQFF.

The CDR3, as DNA: TGTGCCAGCAGCGCTCTAGATTCGAGCACAGATACGCAGTATTTT. It encodes CASSALDSSTDTQYF. The J gene is TRBJ2-3, the V gene TRBV9; no clear D gene. Trimming stripped 3 bases from V and 0 bases from J, with 11 bases between. The germline V gene has CDR1 SGDLS and CDR2 YYNGEE. The CDR3 extends over 15 amino acids.

CDR3 coding DNA: TGCGCCAGCAGCTCGGTCGGACTAGCGGCCTGGGATACGCAGTATTTT. Residues: CASSSVGLAAWDTQYF. The rearrangement links TRBV5-1 to TRBJ2-3; 10 bases agree with TRBD2. CDR1 and CDR2 (germline): SGHRS, YFSETQ. The V segment lost 3 bases and the J segment 6 bases; nucleotides outside the gene matches: 10. The CDR3 extends over 16 amino acids. The variable domain in full, completed from reference TRBV5-1 and TRBJ2-3, reads KAGVTQTPRYLIKTRGQQVTLSCSPISGHRSVSWYQQTPGQGLQFLFEYFSETQRNKGNFPGRFSGRQFSNSRSEMNVSTLELGDSALYLCASSSVGLAAWDTQYFGPGTRLTVL.

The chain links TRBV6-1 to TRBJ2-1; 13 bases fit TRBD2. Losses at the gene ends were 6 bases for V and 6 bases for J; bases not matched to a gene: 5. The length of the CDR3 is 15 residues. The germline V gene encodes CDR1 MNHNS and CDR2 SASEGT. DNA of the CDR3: TGTGCCAGCAGCAGGACTAGCGGGAGAGTCAATGAGCAGTTCTTC. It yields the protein CASSRTSGRVNEQFF.

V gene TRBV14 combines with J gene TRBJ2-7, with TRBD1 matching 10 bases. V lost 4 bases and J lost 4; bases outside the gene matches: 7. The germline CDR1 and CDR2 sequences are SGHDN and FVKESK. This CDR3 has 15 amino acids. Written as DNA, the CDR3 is TGTGCCAGCAGCCGAAGACAGGGGGCCCGATACGAGCAGTACTTC. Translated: CASSRRQGARYEQYF. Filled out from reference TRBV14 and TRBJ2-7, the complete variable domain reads EAGVTQFPSHSVIEKGQTVTLRCDPISGHDNLYWYRRVMGKEIKFLLHFVKESKQDESGMPNNRFLAERTGGTYSTLKVQPAELEDSGVYFCASSRRQGARYEQYFGPGTRLTVT.

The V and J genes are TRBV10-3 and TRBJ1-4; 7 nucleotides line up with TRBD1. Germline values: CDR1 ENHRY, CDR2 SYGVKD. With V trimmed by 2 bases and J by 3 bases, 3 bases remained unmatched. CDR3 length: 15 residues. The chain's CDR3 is CAISEDRAANEKLFF. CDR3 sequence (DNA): TGTGCCATCAGTGAGGACAGGGCAGCTAATGAAAAACTGTTTTTT.

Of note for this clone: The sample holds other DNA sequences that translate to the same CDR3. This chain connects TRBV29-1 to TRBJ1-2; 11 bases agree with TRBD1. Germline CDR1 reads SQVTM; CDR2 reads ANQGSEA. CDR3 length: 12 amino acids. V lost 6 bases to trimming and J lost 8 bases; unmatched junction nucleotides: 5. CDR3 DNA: TGCAGCGTGGAGGACAGGGGGCTAGGCTACACCTTC. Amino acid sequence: CSVEDRGLGYTF.

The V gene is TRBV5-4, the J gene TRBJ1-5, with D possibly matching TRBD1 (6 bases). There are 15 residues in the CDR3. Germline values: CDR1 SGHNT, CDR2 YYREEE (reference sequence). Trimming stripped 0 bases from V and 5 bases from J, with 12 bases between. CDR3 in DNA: TGTGCCAGCAGCTTGGACCGGGACACATATCAGCCCCAGCATTTT. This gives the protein CASSLDRDTYQPQHF.

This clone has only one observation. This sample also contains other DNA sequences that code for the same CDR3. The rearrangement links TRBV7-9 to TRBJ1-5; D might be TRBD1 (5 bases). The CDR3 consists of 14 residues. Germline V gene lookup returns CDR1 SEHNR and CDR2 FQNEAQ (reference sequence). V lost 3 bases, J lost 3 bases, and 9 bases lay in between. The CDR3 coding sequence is TGTGCCAGCAGCTTGGGGGGGTTCAATCAGCCCCAGCATTTT. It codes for CASSLGGFNQPQHF.